These T cell receptor beta chains were read from a single sample in a study of T cell repertoires in cytomegalovirus infection. TCRdb ran MiXCR on the reads and lists one entry per CDR3 protein. The repertoire holds approximately 150,000 distinct CDR3 sequences, with roughly 6% as singletons. Source material: PBMCs. The receptors come from a human donor in good health (CMV status not recorded). Some clones in this sample may be carry-over from other donors' samples. CDR3s include the opening cysteine and the closing phenylalanine or tryptophan. The D gene is left open where the match is weak. A clone size is listed for some rows: how often the clone was seen (once, few, many), or a class if it is expanded.

D,size,J,V,CDR3,DNA
NA,many,TRBJ2-3,TRBV7-8,CASSLDLGGTDTQYF,TGTGCCAGCAGCTTAGATCTCGGCGGCACAGATACGCAGTATTTT
NA,NA,TRBJ2-7,TRBV19,CASSIWTASYEQYF,TGTGCCAGTAGTATCTGGACGGCCTCCTACGAGCAGTACTTC
NA,many,TRBJ2-2,TRBV7-3,CASSFSGPNTGELFF,TGTGCCAGCAGCTTTTCCGGACCGAACACCGGGGAGCTGTTTTTT
NA,many,TRBJ1-5,TRBV7-6,CASSLGALAPQHF,TGTGCCAGCAGCTTAGGGGCCCTGGCACCCCAGCATTTT
TRBD2,few,TRBJ2-3,TRBV20-1,CSARERLAGRWYTQYF,TGCAGTGCTAGAGAGCGACTAGCGGGGAGGTGGTATACGCAGTATTTT
NA,many,TRBJ2-1,TRBV2,CASSASGTGGGEQFF,TGTGCCAGCAGCGCCTCAGGGACGGGGGGCGGGGAGCAGTTCTTC
TRBD1,many,TRBJ1-5,TRBV7-8,CASSDTGADQPQHF,TGTGCCAGCAGCGATACAGGGGCAGATCAGCCCCAGCATTTT
NA,many,TRBJ1-2,TRBV28,CASSFGSHYGYTF,TGTGCCAGCAGTTTTGGGTCCCACTATGGCTACACCTTC
TRBD1,many,TRBJ2-7,TRBV7-9,CASSLTGGMYEQYF,TGTGCCAGCAGCCTTACAGGGGGGATGTACGAGCAGTACTTC
NA,many,TRBJ2-3,TRBV6-1,CASTPPYTDTQYF,TGTGCCAGCACCCCCCCGTACACAGATACGCAGTATTTT
TRBD1,few,TRBJ2-7,TRBV20-1,CSATQGDRAGLEQYF,TGCAGTGCTACACAGGGGGACAGGGCCGGCCTCGAGCAGTACTTC
NA,NA,TRBJ1-2,TRBV14,CASSRLYRDINKANYGYTF,TGTGCCAGCAGCCGCTTATACCGGGACATAAACAAAGCTAACTATGGCTACACCTTC
NA,NA,TRBJ1-2,TRBV19,CASSISGQGNGGYTF,TGTGCCAGTAGTATCTCCGGGCAGGGGAACGGTGGCTACACCTTC
TRBD1,many,TRBJ2-5,TRBV18,CASSPRTGVEAQETQYF,TGTGCCAGCTCACCCCGGACAGGGGTCGAGGCCCAAGAGACCCAGTACTTC
NA,few,TRBJ1-5,TRBV15,CATSRDRPGINQPQHF,TGTGCCACCAGCAGAGATAGACCGGGCATCAATCAGCCCCAGCATTTT